A single sample gave rise to the 20 T cell receptor beta chains below, sequenced in a study of PD-1 blockade in classical Hodgkin lymphoma. Data came from immunoSEQ multiplex PCR; TCRdb stores just in-frame clones and leaves some out. The data contain 12,000 to 15,000 clones, about nine tenths of them singletons. Time point indicated: newly diagnosed, previously untreated cHL patient sample. Researchers pulled CD8+ T cells out of thawed PBMCs using magnetic negative selection. The sequenced sample consisted of CD8+ T cells from blood. The receptor source for this set is a human donor with classical Hodgkin lymphoma.

On this clone: The junction shows a germline mismatch at one end, possibly a read error. The rearrangement joins TRBV7-7 to TRBJ1-3; no clear D. The CDR3 runs 16 residues. The germline CDR1 and CDR2 sequences are SSHAT and FNYEAQ (reference sequence). This chain's CDR3 is CASSLVGPLSRNTIYF. CDR3 DNA sequence: TGTGCTAGCAGCTTAGTGGGTCCGCTCTCTCGAAACACCATATATTTT. Variable domain in full (rest from reference TRBV7-7 and TRBJ1-3): GAGVSQSPRYKVTKRGQDVTLRCDPISSHATLYWYQQALGQGPEFLTYFNYEAQPDKSGLPSDRFSAERPEGSISTLTIQRTEQRDSAMYRCASSLVGPLSRNTIYFGEGSWLTVV.

The chain joins TRBV5-1 to TRBJ2-1; TRBD2 matches 7 bases. CDR1 SGHRS and CDR2 YFSETQ come from the germline V gene. V trimming: 7 bases; J trimming: 7 bases; junction bases outside the gene matches: 23. CDR3 length: 18 amino acids. The CDR3 loop reads CASYPGVAGALLSNEQFF. Written as DNA, the CDR3 is TGCGCCAGCTACCCGGGAGTAGCGGGCGCCTTGTTATCTAATGAGCAGTTCTTC. The variable domain in full, with the rest retrieved from reference TRBV5-1 and TRBJ2-1, is KAGVTQTPRYLIKTRGQQVTLSCSPISGHRSVSWYQQTPGQGLQFLFEYFSETQRNKGNFPGRFSGRQFSNSRSEMNVSTLELGDSALYLCASYPGVAGALLSNEQFFGPGTRLTVL.

This clone was recorded once. The chain has TRBV29-1 and TRBJ2-3; 8 bases are shared with TRBD1. The V and J ends lost 5 bases and 4 bases, in that order; junction bases with no gene match: 14. This CDR3 region has 16 residues. Germline-derived CDR1 and CDR2 are SQVTM and ANQGSEA. DNA of the CDR3: TGCAGCGTTCGTGGGGCAGGGGGCGCCGGCCCAGATACGCAGTATTTT. Its protein product is CSVRGAGGAGPDTQYF.

The V and J genes are TRBV7-2 and TRBJ2-5; 8 positions agree with TRBD1. This CDR3 is built from 13 residues. CDR1 is SGHTA and CDR2 is FQGNSA in the germline V gene. Trimming at V came to 5 bases and at J to 3 bases, leaving 2 bases not matched to a gene. The chain's CDR3 is CASSTTGEETQYF. CDR3 sequence (DNA): TGTGCCAGCAGCACGACAGGGGAAGAGACCCAGTACTTC.

The gene calls are TRBV19 and TRBJ1-4; D gene unclear. Germline V gives CDR1 LNHDA, CDR2 SQIVND (reference sequence). CDR3 length equals 15 residues. Trimming took 1 base from V and 0 from J, leaving 6 bases between them. CDR3 sequence reads: CASSIGTSTNEKLFF. CDR3 nucleotides: TGTGCCAGTAGTATAGGCACCTCAACTAATGAAAAACTGTTTTTT.

The chain joins TRBV5-1 to TRBJ1-1, with D possibly matching TRBD1 (6 bases). Germline CDR1 SGHRS, CDR2 YFSETQ. The length of the CDR3 is 13 residues. The V gene lost 4 bases and the J gene lost 1 base, with 8 bases spanning the gap. This CDR3 is CASSETGNTEAFF. In DNA form, the CDR3 reads TGCGCCAGCAGCGAGACAGGGAACACTGAAGCTTTCTTT. Full variable domain (rest looked up from reference TRBV5-1 and TRBJ1-1): KAGVTQTPRYLIKTRGQQVTLSCSPISGHRSVSWYQQTPGQGLQFLFEYFSETQRNKGNFPGRFSGRQFSNSRSEMNVSTLELGDSALYLCASSETGNTEAFFGQGTRLTVV.

The rearrangement joins TRBV5-3 to TRBJ2-7; D might be TRBD1 or TRBD2, each matching 5 bases. TRBV5-3 is filed as an ORF, its function uncertain. The length of the CDR3 is 14 residues. Trimming shortened V by 2 bases and J by 0 bases, and 9 bases separated the two germline ends. CDR3 DNA: TGTGCCAGAAGCTTTTCGGGGCTCTCCTACGAGCAGTACTTC. It specifies CARSFSGLSYEQYF.

This clone appeared once. The chain carries TRBV10-2 and TRBJ2-2; tentative D call: TRBD2 (7 bases). Germline V gives CDR1 WSHSY, CDR2 SAAADI. The CDR3 sequence is 16 residues long. Trimming pared 6 bases from V and 2 bases from J, leaving 16 bases between. CDR3 bases: TGCGCCAGCAGGGGGGGGGCGGGAGTCAACACCGGGGAGCTGTTTTTT. Protein sequence: CASRGGAGVNTGELFF.

In nucleotides, the CDR3 is TGTGCCAGCAGTGTTGGGGACGGAAATGAGCAGTTCTTC. It translates to CASSVGDGNEQFF. This sequence joins TRBV25-1 and TRBJ2-1; D possibly uses TRBD1 or TRBD2 (5 bases each). Trimming removed 4 bases at V and 7 bases at J, with 11 bases between. Germline CDR1 and CDR2: MGHDK and SYGVNS. The CDR3 is 13 residues long.

The rearrangement joins TRBV11-3 to TRBJ2-1, with 8 bases that match TRBD2. V gave up 6 bases and J gave up 2 bases; unmatched junction bases: 6. The germline V gene has CDR1 SGHNT and CDR2 YENEEA. There are 15 residues in the CDR3. CDR3 loop: CASSTSGSPYNEQFF. In DNA form, the CDR3 reads TGTGCCAGCAGTACCAGCGGGAGTCCCTACAATGAGCAGTTCTTC.

The chain's CDR3 is CAISDGTDPRGVAQYF. CDR3 in DNA: TGTGCCATCAGCGACGGGACTGATCCGAGGGGGGTTGCGCAGTATTTT. V gene TRBV10-3 combines with J gene TRBJ2-3, with D perhaps matching TRBD1 or TRBD2 (6 bases each). Germline CDR1 ENHRY, CDR2 SYGVKD. CDR3 length: 16 residues. Trimming cost V 6 bases and J 10 bases, with 26 bases left between them.

The V call is TRBV11-2, the J call TRBJ1-2; 7 bases line up with TRBD1. The V and J ends lost 0 bases and 0 bases, in that order; junction bases with no gene match: 7. The CDR3 is made up of 17 amino acids. Germline CDR1 and CDR2: SGHAT and FQNNGV. The chain's CDR3 is CASSLDVGTAANYGYTF. The CDR3 bases are TGTGCCAGCAGCTTAGATGTAGGGACAGCTGCTAACTATGGCTACACCTTC.

This chain joins TRBV29-1 and TRBJ1-2; D gene uncertain. This CDR3 has 14 residues. Germline V gene sequence: CDR1 SQVTM, CDR2 ANQGSEA. V lost 8 bases to trimming and J lost 5 bases, with 21 bases between them. DNA of the CDR3: TGCAGCTCCCGGACCGCCCCCCCGGATTATGGCTACACCTTC. Protein: CSSRTAPPDYGYTF.

V is TRBV27 and J is TRBJ2-2, with D perhaps TRBD2 (6 bases). V lost 6 bases, J lost 7 bases, and 15 bases lay in between. This CDR3 comprises 14 residues. Germline CDR1 is MNHEY and CDR2 is SMNVEV (reference sequence). The CDR3 nucleotides are TGTGCCAGCAGCTCGCTGGGGAGGCTCGGGGAGCTGTTTTTT. Protein sequence: CASSSLGRLGELFF.

Here the CDR3 DNA reads TGTGCCAGCAGCTTGAGTGATTTTTCTGGAAACACCATATATTTT. Translating it yields CASSLSDFSGNTIYF. V and J are TRBV5-5 and TRBJ1-3; D remains unclear. V lost 1 base and J lost 1, with 9 bases in between. CDR3 size: 15 residues. Germline V gene data show CDR1 as SGHKS and CDR2 as YYEKEE (reference sequence).

This chain connects TRBV27 to TRBJ1-4; D unclear. This CDR3 has 17 residues. Trimming removed 3 bases from V and 0 bases from J, with 14 bases in between. CDR1 and CDR2 (germline): MNHEY, SMNVEV (reference sequence). CDR3 bases: TGTGCCAGCAGTTTTAGCGGTCCCCTAACAACTAATGAAAAACTGTTTTTT. Its translation is CASSFSGPLTTNEKLFF.

J is TRBJ2-3 and V is TRBV5-4; D gene unclear. From germline, CDR1 is SGHNT and CDR2 YYREEE (reference sequence). Between the trimmed V and J ends, which lost 4 bases and 3 bases, there was a span of 9 bases. This CDR3 is built from 13 residues. The CDR3 sequence is CASSLDGTDTQYF. The DNA of the CDR3 is TGTGCCAGCAGCCTGGACGGTACAGATACGCAGTATTTT. Full variable domain (rest looked up from reference TRBV5-4 and TRBJ2-3): ETGVTQSPTHLIKTRGQQVTLRCSSQSGHNTVSWYQQALGQGPQFIFQYYREEENGRGNFPPRFSGLQFPNYSSELNVNALELDDSALYLCASSLDGTDTQYFGPGTRLTVL.

A few counts support this clone. V gene TRBV4-1 combines with J gene TRBJ2-3; D is ambiguous. Germline values: CDR1 MGHRA, CDR2 YSYEKL. This CDR3 is built from 13 residues. Trimming took off 4 bases at V and 4 bases at J, with 9 bases between the two ends. As DNA, the CDR3 is TGCGCCAGCAGCCCCAACTTGCCAGATACGCAGTATTTT. The encoded protein is CASSPNLPDTQYF.

The gene calls are TRBV5-4 and TRBJ1-4; 11 nucleotides line up with TRBD1. The V gene end was trimmed by 3 bases and the J gene end by 8 bases; junction bases not matched to a gene: 9. CDR3 size: 16 residues. The germline gives CDR1 SGHNT, CDR2 YYREEE (reference sequence). The CDR3 nucleotides are TGTGCCAGCAGCTCATACACCGGGACAGGGGGAGAAAAACTGTTTTTT. The encoded protein is CASSSYTGTGGEKLFF.

This chain links TRBV4-1 with TRBJ2-3, with 10 nucleotides matching TRBD2. This CDR3 contains 16 residues. After removal of 5 bases from V and 1 base from J, the junction contained 6 bases not matched to a gene. Germline values: CDR1 MGHRA, CDR2 YSYEKL. The CDR3 loop reads CASSSTGTSGTDTQYF. CDR3 nucleotide sequence: TGCGCCAGCAGCTCCACCGGGACTAGCGGCACAGATACGCAGTATTTT.